This TCR beta chain was identified in a study of blood T cell repertoires in COVID-19. Study-wide context: Acute-phase and convalescent COVID-19 samples originated in the United States, Italy and Spain.

V shed 5 bases and J 5 bases; nucleotides not matched to a gene: 6. The CDR3 length is 14 residues. Germline V lookup: CDR1 MDHEN, CDR2 SYDVKM. Only in-frame clones appear in the TCRdb table, and some are missing; sequencing was by immunoSEQ multiplex PCR. The data show some 110,000 clones, with roughly four fifths seen just once and about 5% held by the top ten. This chain joins TRBV28 and TRBJ1-1; 9 nucleotides align to TRBD1. The clonotype originates from a woman in her 70s with acute or convalescent COVID-19. Sequenced: peripheral blood. The CDR3 nucleotides read TGTGCCAGCAGTCCCTACGGGACAGGGACTGAAGCTTTCTTT. Protein product: CASSPYGTGTEAFF.